This T cell receptor beta chain was found in a study of T cell responses to AZD1222 COVID-19 vaccine. Whole-study findings and limits: Unmutated regions of variants are reportedly targeted by nearly half of spike-specific TCRs. In all cases, repertoires were sampled only after the peak T cell response.

The data were produced by immunoSEQ multiplex PCR, yet TCRdb's version contains in-frame clones alone and is incomplete. This sample has approximately 270,000 clones, with around 92% found just once. The CDR3 contains 17 residues. Per germline, CDR1 LGHNA and CDR2 YSLEER. The ends lost 2 bases at V and 7 bases at J; junction bases unmatched: 6. With regard to this clone: No antigen is known for it.

The chain carries TRBV4-3 and TRBJ2-1, with 15 positions matching TRBD2. The source of this sequence is an adult who received the AZD1222 COVID-19 vaccine. This material consisted of peripheral blood, taken 28 days after the second AZD1222 dose. The CDR3 DNA reads as TGCGCCAGCAGCCAATATGGGGGACTAGCGGGAGGAAATGAGCAGTTCTTC. Translation gives CASSQYGGLAGGNEQFF.